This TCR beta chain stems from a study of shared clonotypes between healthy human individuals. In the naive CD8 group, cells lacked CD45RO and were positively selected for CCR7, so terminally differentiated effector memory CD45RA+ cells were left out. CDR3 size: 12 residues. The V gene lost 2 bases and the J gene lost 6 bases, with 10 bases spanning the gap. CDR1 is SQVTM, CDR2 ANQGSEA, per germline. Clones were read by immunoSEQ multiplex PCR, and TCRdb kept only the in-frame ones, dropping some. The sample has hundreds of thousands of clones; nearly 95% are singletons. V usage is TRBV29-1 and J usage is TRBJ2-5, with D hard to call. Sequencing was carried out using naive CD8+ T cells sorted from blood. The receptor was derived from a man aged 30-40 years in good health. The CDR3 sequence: CSVELEFQTQYF. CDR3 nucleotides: TGCAGCGTTGAATTGGAGTTTCAGACCCAGTACTTC.